Following are 5 T cell receptor beta chains from one sample sequenced in a study of shared clonotypes between healthy human individuals. TCRdb's table, derived via immunoSEQ multiplex PCR, lists solely in-frame clones and lacks some. The data show 2 million to 2.5 million clones, 92% seen once. The sample comprised naive CD4+ T cells from PBMCs. Subset denoted: CD45RA+ positively selected. The source is a man between 18 and 35 years old in good health. Some clones in this sample may be carry-over from other donors' samples.

The chain recombines TRBV11-2 with TRBJ2-7; D is undetermined. The CDR3 runs 15 residues. V was pared by 0 bases and J by 0 bases, with 9 bases between. Germline V gene sequence: CDR1 SGHAT, CDR2 FQNNGV. The chain's CDR3 is CASSLEWPTSYEQYF. The DNA of the CDR3 is TGTGCCAGCAGCTTAGAGTGGCCTACCTCCTACGAGCAGTACTTC.

The genes are TRBV7-4 and TRBJ2-7; 8 nucleotides align to TRBD1. V shed 1 base and J 2 bases; nucleotides not matched to a gene: 16. CDR1 and CDR2 (germline): SGHVT, SQSDAQ. This CDR3 region has 19 residues. The CDR3 DNA follows: TGTGCCAGCAGCTTAGTCTTGGACAGGGAACCCCATAAAGCCTACGAGCAGTACTTC. It specifies CASSLVLDREPHKAYEQYF.

This rearrangement joins TRBV5-1 to TRBJ1-3; possible D gene TRBD1, 5 bases. The V and J ends lost 0 bases and 0 bases respectively, with 10 bases between them. From germline, CDR1 is SGHRS and CDR2 YFSETQ. The CDR3 length is 16 residues. CDR3 region: CASSLAGITSGNTIYF. CDR3 DNA: TGCGCCAGCAGCTTGGCAGGGATAACCTCTGGAAACACCATATATTTT.

The gene calls are TRBV19 and TRBJ1-1; unclear D gene. The CDR3 consists of 15 residues. Trimming took 1 base from V and 3 from J, leaving 12 bases between them. Looked up from germline, CDR1 is LNHDA and CDR2 is SQIVND (reference sequence). The CDR3 DNA reads TGTGCCAGTAGTATAGGGGCCTTCCGGGACACTGAAGCTTTCTTT. Protein: CASSIGAFRDTEAFF.

The chain carries TRBV2 and TRBJ2-6; no definite D call. The V gene lost 3 bases and the J gene lost 0 bases, with 9 bases spanning the gap. Germline V gene lookup returns CDR1 SNHLY and CDR2 FYNNEI. The CDR3 has 16 residues. CDR3 DNA: TGTGCCAGCAGTGAGGCTCAAAGCTCTGGGGCCAACGTCCTGACTTTC. Translated: CASSEAQSSGANVLTF. Using reference TRBV2 and TRBJ2-6 for the parts outside the CDR3, the full variable domain is EPEVTQTPSHQVTQMGQEVILRCVPISNHLYFYWYRQILGQKVEFLVSFYNNEISEKSEIFDDQFSVERPDGSNFTLKIRSTKLEDSAMYFCASSEAQSSGANVLTFGAGSRLTVL.